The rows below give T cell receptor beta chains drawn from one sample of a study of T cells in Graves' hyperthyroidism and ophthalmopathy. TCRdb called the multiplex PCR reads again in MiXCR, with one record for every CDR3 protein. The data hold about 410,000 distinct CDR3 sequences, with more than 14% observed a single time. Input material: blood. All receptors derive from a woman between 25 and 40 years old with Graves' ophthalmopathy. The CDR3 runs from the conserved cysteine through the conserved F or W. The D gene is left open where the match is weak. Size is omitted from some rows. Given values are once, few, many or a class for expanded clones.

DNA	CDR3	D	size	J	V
TGTGCCAGCAGTTACAGGGGCCCGGGCACAGATACGCAGTATTTT	CASSYRGPGTDTQYF	NA	many	TRBJ2-3	TRBV6-5
TGTGCCAGTACCTCAACACCGGGTCAGCCCCAGCATTTT	CASTSTPGQPQHF	NA	NA	TRBJ1-5	TRBV19
TGTGCCAGCATCCCTCTTGCCACGCTGATTGGGGCGGCCGGGGAGCTGTTTTTT	CASIPLATLIGAAGELFF	NA	NA	TRBJ2-2	TRBV11-2
TGTGCCAGCAGCTCCCACAGCAGCTCCTACAATGAGCAGTTCTTC	CASSSHSSSYNEQFF	NA	many	TRBJ2-1	TRBV7-3
TGTGCCAGCAGCTTCCCTGGACTAGCGGGGGGCCCTAGCACAGATACGCAGTATTTT	CASSFPGLAGGPSTDTQYF	TRBD2	few	TRBJ2-3	TRBV7-8
TGTGCCAGCAGTGAAGGGACAGGGGGCGACGAGCAGTACTTC	CASSEGTGGDEQYF	TRBD1	many	TRBJ2-7	TRBV6-1
TGTGCCAGCAGCGTGACAGGGAGCTCCTACGAGCAGTACTTC	CASSVTGSSYEQYF	TRBD1	many	TRBJ2-7	TRBV9
TGCAGTGCTAGAGCACGTCACTACGAGCAGTACTTC	CSARARHYEQYF	NA	many	TRBJ2-7	TRBV20-1
TGTGCCAGTACCCCGGGACTTCAACGGGGCTATGGCTACACCTTC	CASTPGLQRGYGYTF	NA	few	TRBJ1-2	TRBV19
TGCAGTGCTTACAGCGGGGGCCTCCTCCAAGAGACCCAGTACTTC	CSAYSGGLLQETQYF	TRBD2	many	TRBJ2-5	TRBV20-1